The rows below give T cell receptor beta chains drawn from one sample of a study of breast tumors, draining lymph nodes, adjacent tissues. TCRdb recomputed calls from the multiplex PCR reads with MiXCR, one row per CDR3 protein. The data show 130,000 or so distinct CDR3 sequences, with 30% to 35% seen just once and about 2.3% held by the top ten. Sequenced input: axillary lymph node tissue. These receptors were taken from a female donor with breast cancer. Some clones in this sample may be carry-over from other donors' samples. Both conserved end residues are part of each CDR3. The D gene is left open where the match is weak. Clone size is shown for a subset of rows, as once, few, many or a class of expanded clone.

TRBJ1-2,few,TRBV27,NA,TGTGCCAGCAGTTTATTTGCCAGCATGATTAGGGGGTCTGGCTACACCTTC,CASSLFASMIRGSGYTF
TRBJ2-5,NA,TRBV4-3,NA,TGCGCCAGCAGCCAAGGACAGCAAGGGACCCAGTACTTC,CASSQGQQGTQYF
TRBJ2-3,many,TRBV3-1,NA,TGTGCCAGCAGCCCATTAGTGGGTACGCAGTATTTT,CASSPLVGTQYF
TRBJ1-2,many,TRBV12-3/TRBV12-4,TRBD1,TGTGCCAGCAGCCAGGACAGGGTCAGAGGCTACACCTTC,CASSQDRVRGYTF
TRBJ2-4,few,TRBV5-8,NA,TGTGCCAGCAGCCAACACATCCGGGGCATTCAGTACTTC,CASSQHIRGIQYF
TRBJ1-2,many,TRBV6-2/TRBV6-3,NA,TGTGCCAGCCTAGAGGATGGGGGCGGCTATGGCTACACCTTC,CASLEDGGGYGYTF
TRBJ2-1,NA,TRBV20-1,NA,TGCAGTGCTATCGGGGCGGGGGCTTCGGACAATGAGCAGTTCTTC,CSAIGAGASDNEQFF
TRBJ1-6,NA,TRBV7-2,NA,TGTGCCAGCAGCCTACTCGGAACAGGGAACAATTCACCCCTCCACTTT,CASSLLGTGNNSPLHF
TRBJ1-2,many,TRBV6-1,NA,TGTGCCAGCAGTGAAACCGGGGATTACTATGGCTACACCTTC,CASSETGDYYGYTF
TRBJ2-2,NA,TRBV29-1,NA,TGCAGCTCAGGAGGGGGAATCACCGGGGAGCTGTTTTTT,CSSGGGITGELFF
TRBJ2-7,many,TRBV27,NA,TGTGCCAGCAGTTTACCGGACGGTCCCTACGAGCAGTACTTC,CASSLPDGPYEQYF
TRBJ2-3,many,TRBV7-9,NA,TGTGCCAGCAGCTTCCTTTCCACAGATACGCAGTATTTT,CASSFLSTDTQYF
TRBJ1-4,many,TRBV25-1,NA,TGTGCCAGCAGCAGAGGGGGTTTGGAAAAACTGTTTTTT,CASSRGGLEKLFF
TRBJ2-5,NA,TRBV12-3/TRBV12-4,NA,TGTGCCAGCAGTCACCAGCCAAGCGGAATCGCGGAGACCCAGTACTTC,CASSHQPSGIAETQYF
TRBJ1-1,few,TRBV18,NA,TGTGCCAGCTCACCGGCGGTTGTCACTGAAGCTTTCTTT,CASSPAVVTEAFF
TRBJ2-2,many,TRBV6-6,NA,TGTGCCAGCAACCATCAGGGTCGGGAGCTGTTTTTT,CASNHQGRELFF
TRBJ2-2,many,TRBV7-9,NA,TGTGCCAGCAGCCCGAGGGGATCGAACACCGGGGAGCTGTTTTTT,CASSPRGSNTGELFF
TRBJ2-6,NA,TRBV2,NA,TGTGCCAGCAGCCTCAGCATCTCTGGGGCCAACGTCCTGACTTTC,CASSLSISGANVLTF
TRBJ2-3,many,TRBV28,NA,TGTGCCAGCAGTTTACCTAGCGCCCACACAGATACGCAGTATTTT,CASSLPSAHTDTQYF
TRBJ1-5,many,TRBV2,NA,TGTGCCAGCAGTGAAAGGGGGGCAGGGTATCAGCCCCAGCATTTT,CASSERGAGYQPQHF
TRBJ1-1,few,TRBV18,NA,TGTGCCAGCTCACAACGCACTGAAGCTTTCTTT,CASSQRTEAFF
TRBJ1-1,few,TRBV5-1,TRBD1,TGCGCTAGCAGCCATGGACAGGGGGCTTTGAACACTGAAGCTTTCTTT,CASSHGQGALNTEAFF
TRBJ2-1,many,TRBV5-4,TRBD2,TGTGCCAGCAGCTTGGCCGGGGGGTTAGCGGGGGTAGATGAGCAGTTCTTC,CASSLAGGLAGVDEQFF
TRBJ2-7,many,TRBV5-1,TRBD2,TGCGCCAGCAGCCTCACTAGCGGAGCCTACGAGCAGTACTTC,CASSLTSGAYEQYF
TRBJ1-6,many,TRBV2,NA,TGTGCCAGCAGACGGAGCTCCTATAATTCACCCCTCCACTTT,CASRRSSYNSPLHF
TRBJ2-5,many,TRBV29-1,TRBD2,TGCAGCGTTGAAGACGGTGGCGGGGGGTCGTTCGGGGAGACCCAGTACTTC,CSVEDGGGGSFGETQYF
TRBJ2-3,many,TRBV29-1,TRBD1,TGCAGCGTTCGGGACAGGGGGCAAGATACGCAGTATTTT,CSVRDRGQDTQYF
TRBJ1-1,few,TRBV7-3,TRBD1,TGTGCCAGCAGCTTAGTAGCCGGGACAGGGGGCACTGAAGCTTTCTTT,CASSLVAGTGGTEAFF
TRBJ2-3,NA,TRBV7-7,TRBD2,TGTGCTAGCGGGGGACTAGCGAGTACTAGCACAGATACGCAGTATTTT,CASGGLASTSTDTQYF
TRBJ1-5,many,TRBV28,NA,TGTGCCAGCAGTTCTACAGGGTATAGCAATCAGCCCCAGCATTTT,CASSSTGYSNQPQHF
TRBJ2-1,many,TRBV20-1,TRBD2,TGCAGTGCTACCCGTCATACGGGACTAGCGGGGGGAACCTCCTACAATGAGCAGTTCTTC,CSATRHTGLAGGTSYNEQFF
TRBJ1-6,many,TRBV2,NA,TGTGCCAGCACCACCCGACAGGCGGAGAATTCACCCCTCCACTTT,CASTTRQAENSPLHF
TRBJ1-5,NA,TRBV15,NA,TGTGCCACCAGCAGCACAGGGTATGATCAGCCCCAGCATTTT,CATSSTGYDQPQHF